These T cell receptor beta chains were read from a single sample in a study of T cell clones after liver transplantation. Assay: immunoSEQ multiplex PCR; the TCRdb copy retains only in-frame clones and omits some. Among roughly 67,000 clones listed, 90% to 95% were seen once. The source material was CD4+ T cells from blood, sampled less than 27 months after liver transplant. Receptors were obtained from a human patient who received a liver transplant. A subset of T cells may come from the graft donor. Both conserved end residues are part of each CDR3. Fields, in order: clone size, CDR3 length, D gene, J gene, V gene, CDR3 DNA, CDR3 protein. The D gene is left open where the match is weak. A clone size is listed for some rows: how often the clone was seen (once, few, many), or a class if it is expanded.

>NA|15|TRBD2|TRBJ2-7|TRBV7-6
TGTGCCAGCAGCCGAACTCGGGGGGGTTCCTACGAGCAGTACTTC
CASSRTRGGSYEQYF
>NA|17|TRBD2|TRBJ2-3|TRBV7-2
TGTGCCAGCAGCCGGTATTTTAGCGGGATTGGGGCAGATACGCAGTATTTT
CASSRYFSGIGADTQYF
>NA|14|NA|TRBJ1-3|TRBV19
TGTGCCAGTAGTATACCAGGGATTGGAAACACCATATATTTT
CASSIPGIGNTIYF
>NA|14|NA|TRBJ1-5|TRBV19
TGTGCCAGTAGTAAGGGGGTGGTGGATCAGCCCCAGCATTTT
CASSKGVVDQPQHF
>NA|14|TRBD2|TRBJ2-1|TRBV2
TGTGCCAGCAGAAGGACTAGCGGGAGCAATGAGCAGTTCTTC
CASRRTSGSNEQFF
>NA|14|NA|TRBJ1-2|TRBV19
TGTGCCAGTAGTATTCTCCGGACCAACTATGGCTACACCTTC
CASSILRTNYGYTF
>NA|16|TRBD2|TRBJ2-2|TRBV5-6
TGTGCCAGCAGCTTCCAGCGGGAGTGGAACACCGGGGAGCTGTTTTTT
CASSFQREWNTGELFF
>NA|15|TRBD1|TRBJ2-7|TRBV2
TGTGCCAGCAGTCCGGACAGGGCAAATGACTACGAGCAGTACTTC
CASSPDRANDYEQYF
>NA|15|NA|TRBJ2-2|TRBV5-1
TGCGCCAGCAAAGTTACAGGGATTCAGGGCGGGGAGCTGTTTTTT
CASKVTGIQGGELFF
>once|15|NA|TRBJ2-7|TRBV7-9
TGTGCCAGCAGTCCAACCGCGGGACAGATCTCTGGGCAGTACTTC
CASSPTAGQISGQYF
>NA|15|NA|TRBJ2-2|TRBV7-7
TGTGCCAGCAGCTTAGCGCCCGACTGGACCGGGGAGCTGTTTTTT
CASSLAPDWTGELFF
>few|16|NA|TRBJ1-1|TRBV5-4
TGTGCCAGCAGCTTGTGGTCGGTTCGCATGAACACTGAAGCTTTCTTT
CASSLWSVRMNTEAFF
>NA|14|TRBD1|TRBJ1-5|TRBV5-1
TGCGCCAGCAGCCCCGGGACAGGGGATCAGCCCCAGCATTTT
CASSPGTGDQPQHF
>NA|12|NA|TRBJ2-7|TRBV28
TGTGCCAGCAGTCCGGCTACCTACGAGCAGTACTTC
CASSPATYEQYF
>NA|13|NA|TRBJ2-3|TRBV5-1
TGCGCCAGTACAGGGATGAGCACAGATACGCAGTATTTT
CASTGMSTDTQYF
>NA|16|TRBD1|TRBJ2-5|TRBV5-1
TGCGCCAGCAGCATTGCTGGACAGGGGGGTGGAGAGACCCAGTACTTC
CASSIAGQGGGETQYF
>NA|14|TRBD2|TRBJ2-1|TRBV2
TGTGCCAGCAGCACTAGCGGGGATTACAATGAGCAGTTCTTC
CASSTSGDYNEQFF
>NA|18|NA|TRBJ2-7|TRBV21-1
TGTGCCAGCAGCAAAGATGGGTGGTTAGGTGGGCTCTCCTACGAGCAGTACTTC
CASSKDGWLGGLSYEQYF
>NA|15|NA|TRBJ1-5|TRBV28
TGTGCCAGCAGTCCACAACAGGGACGCGATCAGCCCCAGCATTTT
CASSPQQGRDQPQHF